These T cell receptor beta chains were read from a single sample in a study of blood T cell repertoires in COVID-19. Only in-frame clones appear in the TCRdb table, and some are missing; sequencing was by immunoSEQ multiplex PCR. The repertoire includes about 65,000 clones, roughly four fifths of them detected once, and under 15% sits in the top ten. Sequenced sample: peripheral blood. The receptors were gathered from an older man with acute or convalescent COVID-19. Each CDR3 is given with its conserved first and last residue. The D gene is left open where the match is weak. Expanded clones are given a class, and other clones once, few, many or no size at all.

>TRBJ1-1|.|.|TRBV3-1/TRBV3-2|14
CASSPPGGNTEAFF
TGTGCCAGCAGCCCACCGGGGGGGAACACTGAAGCTTTCTTT
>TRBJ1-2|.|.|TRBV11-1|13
CASSRRANYGYTF
TGTGCCAGTAGTAGGAGAGCTAACTATGGCTACACCTTC
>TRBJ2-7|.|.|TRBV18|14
CASSPEGHSYEQYF
TGTGCCAGCTCACCAGAAGGACATTCCTACGAGCAGTACTTC
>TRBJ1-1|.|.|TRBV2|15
CASIPLTGRNTEAFF
TGTGCCAGCATTCCTCTCACAGGGAGGAACACTGAAGCTTTCTTT
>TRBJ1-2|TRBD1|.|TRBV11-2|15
CASSSDRGLGYGYTF
TGTGCCAGCAGCTCAGACAGGGGGCTCGGCTATGGCTACACCTTC
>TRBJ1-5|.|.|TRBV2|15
CASSPFGQGSIAQHF
TGTGCCAGCAGTCCCTTTGGCCAGGGCTCTATAGCCCAGCATTTT
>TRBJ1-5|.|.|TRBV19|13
CASSEQGGQPQHF
TGTGCCAGTAGTGAACAGGGTGGCCAGCCCCAGCATTTT
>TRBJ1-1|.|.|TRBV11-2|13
CASSSQGLTEAFF
TGTGCCAGCAGTTCTCAGGGATTGACTGAAGCTTTCTTT
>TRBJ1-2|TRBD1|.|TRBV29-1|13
CSGGDRKGYGYTF
TGCAGCGGCGGGGACAGGAAAGGGTATGGCTACACCTTC
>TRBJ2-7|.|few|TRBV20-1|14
CSASLQGPWNEQYF
TGCAGTGCTAGTTTACAGGGACCTTGGAACGAGCAGTACTTC
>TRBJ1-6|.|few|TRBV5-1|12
CASRDNNSPLHF
TGCGCCAGCCGGGATAATAATTCACCCCTCCACTTT
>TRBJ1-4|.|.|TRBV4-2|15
CASSHGEATNEKLFF
TGTGCCAGCAGCCATGGAGAAGCAACTAATGAAAAACTGTTTTTT
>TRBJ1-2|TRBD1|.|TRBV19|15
CASSPYDRGPYGYTF
TGTGCCAGTAGTCCGTACGACAGGGGGCCCTATGGCTACACCTTC
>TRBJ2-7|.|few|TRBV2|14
CASRSGGIVAEQYF
TGTGCCAGCAGAAGCGGAGGGATCGTTGCCGAGCAGTACTTC
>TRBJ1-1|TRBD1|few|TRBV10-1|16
CASSDRTGSMNTEAFF
TGCGCCAGCAGTGACCGGACAGGATCTATGAACACTGAAGCTTTCTTT
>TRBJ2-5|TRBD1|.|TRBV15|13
CATSPDRQETQYF
TGTGCCACCAGTCCGGACAGGCAAGAGACCCAGTACTTC
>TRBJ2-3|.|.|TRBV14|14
CASSPGVDTDTQYF
TGTGCCAGCAGCCCCGGGGTCGACACAGATACGCAGTATTTT
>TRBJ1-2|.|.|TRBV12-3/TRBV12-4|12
CASSLGRDGYTF
TGTGCCAGCAGTTTAGGGCGGGATGGCTACACCTTC
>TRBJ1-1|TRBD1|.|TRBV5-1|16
CASSSGDRAKNTEAFF
TGCGCCAGCAGCTCCGGGGACAGGGCGAAAAACACTGAAGCTTTCTTT
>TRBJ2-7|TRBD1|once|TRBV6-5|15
CASSSPGTGGYEQYF
TGTGCCAGCAGTTCCCCCGGGACAGGGGGCTACGAGCAGTACTTC
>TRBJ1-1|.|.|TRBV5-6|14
CASSLGPGNTEAFF
TGTGCCAGCAGCCTGGGCCCGGGGAACACTGAAGCTTTCTTT
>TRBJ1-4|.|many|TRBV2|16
CASSGPVGPNNEKLFF
TGTGCCAGCAGCGGTCCGGTGGGGCCTAATAATGAAAAACTGTTTTTT
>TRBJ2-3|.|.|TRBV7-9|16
CASSLGTGKVSDTQYF
TGTGCCAGCAGCTTAGGCACGGGGAAGGTTTCAGATACGCAGTATTTT
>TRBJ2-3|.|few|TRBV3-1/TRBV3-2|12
CASSHRLGLQYF
TGTGCCAGCAGCCACCGACTAGGGCTCCAGTATTTT
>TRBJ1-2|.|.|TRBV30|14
CAWSVWRSNYGYTF
TGTGCCTGGAGTGTTTGGAGGAGTAACTATGGCTACACCTTC
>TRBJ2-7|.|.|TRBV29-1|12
CSARQGGYEQYF
TGCAGCGCGAGACAGGGAGGCTACGAGCAGTACTTC
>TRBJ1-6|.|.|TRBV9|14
CASSGGGSDTPLHF
TGTGCCAGCAGCGGGGGGGGCAGTGATACCCCCCTCCACTTT
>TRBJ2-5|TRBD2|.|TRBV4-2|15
CASSQEGLAEETQYF
TGTGCCAGCAGCCAAGAGGGACTAGCGGAAGAGACCCAGTACTTC
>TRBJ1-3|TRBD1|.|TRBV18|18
CASSPFPMRTGSGNTIYF
TGTGCCAGCTCACCCTTTCCCATGCGGACAGGCTCTGGAAACACCATATATTTT
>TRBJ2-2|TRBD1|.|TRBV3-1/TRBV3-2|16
CASRLGQGGETGELFF
TGTGCCAGCAGACTAGGACAGGGCGGAGAGACCGGGGAGCTGTTTTTT